These T cell receptor beta chains were read from a single sample in a study of control samples from healthy donors and cancer patients. Some clones are missing from TCRdb's copy, which holds only in-frame ones; the method was immunoSEQ multiplex PCR. This sample has 85,000 to 120,000 clones; about 90% occur once, and the top ten carry over 2%. Sequencing was done on a sample of blood. Receptor source: a woman younger than 30 in good health. Each CDR3 is given with its conserved first and last residue. Each record gives: J gene, V gene, D gene, clone size, CDR3 protein, CDR3 DNA. The D gene is left open where the match is weak. A row's size may be missing; if present it is once, few, many or a size class.

j_gene: TRBJ1-1; v_gene: TRBV28; d_gene: TRBD1; abundance: NA; CDR3aa: CASRPPTGGTEAFF; CDR3nt: TGTGCCAGCAGACCACCGACAGGGGGCACTGAAGCTTTCTTT
j_gene: TRBJ2-7; v_gene: TRBV9; d_gene: TRBD1; abundance: NA; CDR3aa: CASSVGGQGSYEQYF; CDR3nt: TGTGCCAGCAGCGTAGGAGGACAGGGTTCCTACGAGCAGTACTTC
j_gene: TRBJ2-7; v_gene: TRBV19; d_gene: NA; abundance: NA; CDR3aa: CASSSSPGAYYEQYF; CDR3nt: TGTGCCAGTAGTAGTAGTCCGGGAGCTTACTACGAGCAGTACTTC
j_gene: TRBJ1-2; v_gene: TRBV4-1; d_gene: NA; abundance: NA; CDR3aa: CASSSKTGMDAYGYTF; CDR3nt: TGCGCCAGCAGCTCCAAAACAGGGATGGATGCCTATGGCTACACCTTC
j_gene: TRBJ2-1; v_gene: TRBV7-2; d_gene: TRBD2; abundance: NA; CDR3aa: CASSFCCGLARNEQFF; CDR3nt: TGTGCCAGCAGCTTTTGTTGCGGACTAGCCCGAAATGAGCAGTTCTTC
j_gene: TRBJ1-1; v_gene: TRBV27; d_gene: TRBD1; abundance: once; CDR3aa: CASRTGKAGTEAFF; CDR3nt: TGTGCCAGCAGGACAGGGAAGGCGGGCACTGAAGCTTTCTTT
j_gene: TRBJ2-3; v_gene: TRBV4-3; d_gene: TRBD2; abundance: NA; CDR3aa: CASSQEVAGGTDTQYF; CDR3nt: TGCGCCAGCAGCCAAGAAGTGGCGGGAGGCACAGATACGCAGTATTTT
j_gene: TRBJ1-1; v_gene: TRBV10-3; d_gene: NA; abundance: NA; CDR3aa: CAISEVPTEAFF; CDR3nt: TGTGCCATCAGTGAGGTCCCCACTGAAGCTTTCTTT
j_gene: TRBJ2-7; v_gene: TRBV6-5; d_gene: NA; abundance: NA; CDR3aa: CASSYSQLSSSYEQYF; CDR3nt: TGTGCCAGCAGTTACTCCCAGTTAAGCAGCTCCTACGAGCAGTACTTC
j_gene: TRBJ2-1; v_gene: TRBV13; d_gene: TRBD2; abundance: NA; CDR3aa: CASSLGLSYNEQFF; CDR3nt: TGTGCCAGCAGCTTGGGACTATCCTACAATGAGCAGTTCTTC
j_gene: TRBJ1-4; v_gene: TRBV15; d_gene: NA; abundance: NA; CDR3aa: CATSRVRQINEKLFF; CDR3nt: TGTGCCACCAGCAGGGTGCGGCAGATTAATGAAAAACTGTTTTTT
j_gene: TRBJ2-1; v_gene: TRBV30; d_gene: TRBD2; abundance: NA; CDR3aa: CAWTPLAGGLGDEQFF; CDR3nt: TGTGCCTGGACCCCCCTAGCGGGAGGCCTTGGGGATGAGCAGTTCTTC
j_gene: TRBJ2-2; v_gene: TRBV29-1; d_gene: TRBD1; abundance: NA; CDR3aa: CSVLGTANTGELFF; CDR3nt: TGCAGCGTTCTGGGGACAGCGAACACCGGGGAGCTGTTTTTT
j_gene: TRBJ1-6; v_gene: TRBV5-3; d_gene: NA; abundance: NA; CDR3aa: CAKLGVLRALHF; CDR3nt: TGTGCTAAGCTGGGGGTCCTTCGGGCCCTCCACTTT
j_gene: TRBJ1-5; v_gene: TRBV28; d_gene: NA; abundance: few; CDR3aa: CASSHDRPYQPQHF; CDR3nt: TGTGCCAGCAGTCACGACAGACCTTATCAGCCCCAGCATTTT
j_gene: TRBJ2-7; v_gene: TRBV18; d_gene: TRBD1; abundance: NA; CDR3aa: CASSPPDRVILYEQYF; CDR3nt: TGTGCCAGCTCACCACCAGACAGGGTCATTTTATACGAGCAGTACTTC
j_gene: TRBJ1-1; v_gene: TRBV30; d_gene: NA; abundance: NA; CDR3aa: CAWTKHREAFF; CDR3nt: TGTGCCTGGACTAAACACCGTGAAGCTTTCTTT
j_gene: TRBJ1-2; v_gene: TRBV6-1; d_gene: TRBD1; abundance: NA; CDR3aa: CASSDQTGGSGGYTF; CDR3nt: TGTGCCAGCAGTGACCAGACAGGGGGCTCGGGGGGCTACACCTTC
j_gene: TRBJ2-1; v_gene: TRBV18; d_gene: NA; abundance: NA; CDR3aa: CASSPRARVDEQFF; CDR3nt: TGTGCCAGCTCACCAAGGGCTAGGGTGGATGAGCAGTTCTTC
j_gene: TRBJ1-4; v_gene: TRBV6-5; d_gene: NA; abundance: NA; CDR3aa: CASRTGEPNEKLFF; CDR3nt: TGTGCCAGCAGGACAGGAGAACCTAATGAAAAACTGTTTTTT
j_gene: TRBJ2-7; v_gene: TRBV6-5; d_gene: NA; abundance: once; CDR3aa: CASSPQGTAIYEQYF; CDR3nt: TGTGCCAGCAGTCCCCAGGGGACCGCGATCTACGAGCAGTACTTC
j_gene: TRBJ2-5; v_gene: TRBV6-2/TRBV6-3; d_gene: NA; abundance: NA; CDR3aa: CASSYPVQGTETQYF; CDR3nt: TGTGCCAGCAGTTACCCAGTCCAGGGCACAGAGACCCAGTACTTC
j_gene: TRBJ1-1; v_gene: TRBV29-1; d_gene: NA; abundance: NA; CDR3aa: CSVERRANTEAFF; CDR3nt: TGCAGCGTTGAACGGAGGGCGAACACTGAAGCTTTCTTT
j_gene: TRBJ1-2; v_gene: TRBV28; d_gene: NA; abundance: NA; CDR3aa: CASSLLGRVPLTDGYTF; CDR3nt: TGTGCCAGCAGTTTATTGGGCAGGGTGCCTCTTACCGATGGCTACACCTTC
j_gene: TRBJ1-5; v_gene: TRBV25-1; d_gene: NA; abundance: NA; CDR3aa: CASTLGAGQIYSNQPQHF; CDR3nt: TGTGCCAGCACTTTGGGGGCTGGACAAATCTATAGCAATCAGCCCCAGCATTTT
j_gene: TRBJ2-7; v_gene: TRBV13; d_gene: TRBD2; abundance: NA; CDR3aa: CASSLRTSDYRQYF; CDR3nt: TGTGCCAGCAGCTTGAGGACTAGCGATTACCGGCAGTACTTC
j_gene: TRBJ2-7; v_gene: TRBV20-1; d_gene: NA; abundance: NA; CDR3aa: CSAPGLGEQYF; CDR3nt: TGCAGTGCCCCCGGGCTGGGGGAGCAGTACTTC